This T cell receptor beta chain derives from a study of graft-versus-host responses after intestinal transplantation. Background on the study: Recipients got multivisceral, liver-intestinal, or isolated intestinal transplants. Tacrolimus plus steroids were given to all recipients for about 3 years, preceded by anti-thymocyte globulin induction.

Findings of the study overall: Allografts of one patient group, those with graft-donor T cell macrochimerism, had high graft-versus-host to host-versus-graft clonal ratios. Circulating GvH clone levels at their peak were associated with HvG declines (early post-transplant).

About this clone: No antigen is known for it.

The length of the CDR3 is 15 residues. The V segment lost 6 bases and the J segment 6 bases; nucleotides outside the gene matches: 7. CDR1 is MNHNS, CDR2 SASEGT, per germline. Method: immunoSEQ multiplex PCR; TCRdb's copy keeps in-frame clones and lacks some. The sample shows some 100,000 clones, over 80% of them seen only once. The clonotype was recovered from a human donor who was the organ donor for an intestinal transplant. The rearrangement uses TRBV6-1 and TRBJ2-1; 11 bases are shared with TRBD2. This specimen consisted of unstimulated CD8+ T cells sorted from spleen or lymph node cells, obtained before transplant. The CDR3 here is CASSQLAGALNEQFF. DNA of the CDR3: TGTGCCAGCAGCCAACTAGCGGGGGCCCTCAATGAGCAGTTCTTC.